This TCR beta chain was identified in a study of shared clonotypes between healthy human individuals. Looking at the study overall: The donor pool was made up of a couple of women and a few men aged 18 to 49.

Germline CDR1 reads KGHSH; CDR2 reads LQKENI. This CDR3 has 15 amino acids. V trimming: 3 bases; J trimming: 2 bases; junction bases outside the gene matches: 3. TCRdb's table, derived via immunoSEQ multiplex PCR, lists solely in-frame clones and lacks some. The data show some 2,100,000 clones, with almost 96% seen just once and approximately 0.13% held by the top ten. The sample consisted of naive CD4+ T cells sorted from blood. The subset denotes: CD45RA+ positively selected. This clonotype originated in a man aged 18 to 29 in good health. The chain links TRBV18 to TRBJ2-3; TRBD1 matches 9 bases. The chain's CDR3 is CASSPGTGNTDTQYF. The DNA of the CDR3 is TGTGCCAGCTCACCCGGGACAGGGAACACAGATACGCAGTATTTT. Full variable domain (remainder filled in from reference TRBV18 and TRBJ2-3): NAGVMQNPRHLVRRRGQEARLRCSPMKGHSHVYWYRQLPEEGLKFMVYLQKENIIDESGMPKERFSAEFPKEGPSILRIQQVVRGDSAAYFCASSPGTGNTDTQYFGPGTRLTVL.